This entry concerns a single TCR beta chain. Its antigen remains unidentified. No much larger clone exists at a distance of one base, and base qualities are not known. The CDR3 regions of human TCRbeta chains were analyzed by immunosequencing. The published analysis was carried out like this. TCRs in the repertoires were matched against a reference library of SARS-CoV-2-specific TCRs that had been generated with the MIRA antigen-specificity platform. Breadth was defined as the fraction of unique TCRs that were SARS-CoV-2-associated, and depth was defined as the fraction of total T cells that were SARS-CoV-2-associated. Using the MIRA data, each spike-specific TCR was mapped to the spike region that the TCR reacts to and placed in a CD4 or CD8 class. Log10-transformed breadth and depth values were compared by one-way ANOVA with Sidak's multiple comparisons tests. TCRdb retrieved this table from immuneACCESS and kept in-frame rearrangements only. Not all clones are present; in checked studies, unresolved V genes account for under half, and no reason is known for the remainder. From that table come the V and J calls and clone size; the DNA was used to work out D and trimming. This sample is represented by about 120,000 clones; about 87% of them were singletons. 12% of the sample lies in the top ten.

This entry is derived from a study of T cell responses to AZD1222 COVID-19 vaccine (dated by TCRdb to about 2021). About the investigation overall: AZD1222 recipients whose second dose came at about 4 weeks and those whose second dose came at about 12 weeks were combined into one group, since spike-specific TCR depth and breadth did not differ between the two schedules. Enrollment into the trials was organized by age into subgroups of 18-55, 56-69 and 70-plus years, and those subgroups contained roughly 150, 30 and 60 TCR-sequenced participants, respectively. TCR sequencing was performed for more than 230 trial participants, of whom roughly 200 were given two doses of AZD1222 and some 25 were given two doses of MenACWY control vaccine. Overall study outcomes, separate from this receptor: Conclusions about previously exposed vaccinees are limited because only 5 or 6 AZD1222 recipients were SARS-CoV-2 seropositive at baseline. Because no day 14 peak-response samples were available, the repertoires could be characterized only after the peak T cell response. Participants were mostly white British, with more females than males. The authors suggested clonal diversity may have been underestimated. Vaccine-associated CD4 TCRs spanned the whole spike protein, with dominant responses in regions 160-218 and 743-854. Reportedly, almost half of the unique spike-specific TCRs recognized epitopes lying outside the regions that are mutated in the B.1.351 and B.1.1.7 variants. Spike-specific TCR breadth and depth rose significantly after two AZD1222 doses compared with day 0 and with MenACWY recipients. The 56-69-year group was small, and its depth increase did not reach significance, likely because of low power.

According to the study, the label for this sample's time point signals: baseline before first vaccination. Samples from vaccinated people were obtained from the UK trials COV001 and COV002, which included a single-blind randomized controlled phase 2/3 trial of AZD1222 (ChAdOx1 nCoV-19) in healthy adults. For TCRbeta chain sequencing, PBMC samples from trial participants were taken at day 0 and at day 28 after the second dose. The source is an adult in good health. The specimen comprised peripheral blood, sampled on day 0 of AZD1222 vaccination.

The CDR3 reads as follows: CASSVTGRYGYTF. The sequence in DNA is TGTGCCAGCAGCGTCACAGGGCGCTATGGCTACACCTTC. Recombination joined TRBV28 with TRBJ1-2; TRBD1 might be the D gene, on 6 matching bases. Via the germline V gene, CDR1 is MDHEN and CDR2 SYDVKM. From its cysteine to its phenylalanine, the CDR3 spans 13 amino acids. The read is trimmed to its CDR3 DNA, 39 bases read in frame from base 1. V and J are truncated by 6 bases and 4 bases respectively, leaving an intervening sequence of 12 bases.